This T cell receptor (beta chain) was captured by sequencing in a study of response to subunit inactivated influenza vaccine. Regarding the study as a whole: The authors suggested that few new T cells are recruited per seasonal influenza vaccination.

Via MiXCR, TCRdb re-called the RT-PCR reads, giving one row per CDR3 protein. This sample has hundreds of thousands of distinct CDR3 sequences, with under 20% found just once. V was clipped by 1 base and J by 6 bases, with 17 bases between them. This CDR3 has 15 amino acids. Germline CDR1 is SGHRS and CDR2 is YFSETQ. Details on this clonotype: Its specificity is not known.

The receptor was derived from a man over 45 who received an inactivated influenza vaccine. The rearrangement joins TRBV5-1 to TRBJ2-7, with a weak D call TRBD2 (6 bases). Sequences were derived from PBMCs from blood, sampled approximately 5 days after vaccination. The CDR3 DNA reads TGCGCCAGCAGCTTGCAATTCCGGGAGTTTAGCGAGCAGTACTTC. Amino acids: CASSLQFREFSEQYF.